The 8 T cell receptor beta chains in this list originate from one sample, sequenced in a study of blood T cell repertoires in COVID-19 (dated by TCRdb to the early 2020s). Receptor libraries were prepared by the immunoSEQ multiplex PCR assay. TCRdb took over this immuneACCESS table, retaining in-frame rearrangements with V and J assigned. Such tables are incomplete; in checked studies, under half of the missing clones stem from an unresolved V gene, and the remainder is unexplained. The sample has about 67,000 clones on record, 79% of them singletons. 5% to 6.5% of the sample rests with the top ten. The sample comprised peripheral blood. These receptors all come from a woman between 55 and 75 years old with acute or convalescent COVID-19.

V gene TRBV27 combines with J gene TRBJ2-5; weak D call: TRBD1 (6 bases). V was trimmed by 5 bases and J by 5 bases, leaving 21 bases between them. CDR1 MNHEY and CDR2 SMNVEV come from the germline V gene (reference sequence). The length of the CDR3 is 16 residues. CDR3 sequence (DNA): TGTGCCAGCAGTCGCCTAACAGGGCTCCTAGGGGAGACCCAGTACTTC. This sequence encodes CASSRLTGLLGETQYF.

This clone came up a few times. The chain couples TRBV7-9 to TRBJ1-6, with TRBD1 identical over 8 bases. CDR3 length: 15 residues. Trimming removed 4 bases from V and 7 bases from J; junction bases left unmatched: 6. Per the germline V gene, CDR1 is SEHNR and CDR2 is FQNEAQ (reference sequence). For the CDR3, the DNA is TGTGCCAGCAGCTCAGAGCGGGACAGGAATTCACCCCTCCACTTT. This sequence encodes CASSSERDRNSPLHF.

The sample holds one count of this clone. CDR3 nucleotides: TGCAGCGTGGAATGGGGGGGATTGGGGGCTTTCTTT. This translates into CSVEWGGLGAFF. V and J are TRBV29-1 and TRBJ1-1; D possibly corresponds to TRBD1 (5 bases). The length of the CDR3 is 12 residues. CDR1 and CDR2 from the germline V gene are SQVTM and ANQGSEA. V lost 6 bases to trimming and J lost 11 bases, with 19 bases between them.

The chain links TRBV4-3 to TRBJ2-3; TRBD2 agrees at 12 bases. The CDR3 covers 17 residues. Looked up from germline, CDR1 is LGHNA and CDR2 is YSLEER. V lost 0 bases to trimming and J lost 5 bases; unmatched junction nucleotides: 6. Written as DNA, the CDR3 is TGCGCCAGCAGCCAAGACCCTAGCGGGGGGGCCGTAGATACGCAGTATTTT. This gives the protein CASSQDPSGGAVDTQYF.

The rearrangement links TRBV25-1 to TRBJ2-2; 8 bases align to TRBD1. Germline V gene data show CDR1 as MGHDK and CDR2 as SYGVNS. This CDR3 is 13 amino acids long. V trimming: 4 bases; J trimming: 9 bases; junction bases outside the gene matches: 4. CDR3 nucleotide sequence: TGTGCCAGCAGTGTGGCAGGGGGCCGGGAGCTGTTTTTT. Translation: CASSVAGGRELFF.

The chain employs TRBV29-1 and TRBJ1-4; 7 bases map to TRBD1. The CDR3 loop spans 13 amino acids. The V gene end was trimmed by 7 bases and the J gene end by 7 bases; junction bases not matched to a gene: 9. CDR1 and CDR2 (germline): SQVTM, ANQGSEA. In DNA, the CDR3 is TGCAGCGCCGTGACAGGGTGGTCTGAAAAACTGTTTTTT. This codes for CSAVTGWSEKLFF.

Concerning this clone: Other nucleotide sequences in the sample specify the same CDR3. The chain couples TRBV29-1 to TRBJ2-6; the match to TRBD1 covers 7 bases. CDR1 is SQVTM and CDR2 is ANQGSEA in the germline V gene. The CDR3 contains 14 residues. V lost 5 bases, J lost 2 bases, and 3 bases stayed unmatched. The CDR3 nucleotides are TGCAGCGTTACAACAGGGGCTGGGGCCAACGTCCTGACTTTC. Residues: CSVTTGAGANVLTF.

V and J are TRBV7-2 and TRBJ1-6; possibly TRBD1 for D (6 bases). Per germline, CDR1 SGHTA and CDR2 FQGNSA. This CDR3 contains 14 residues. V lost 7 bases and J lost 7, with 14 bases in between. As DNA, the CDR3 is TGTGCCAGCACTGACAGGACCCCCAATTCACCCCTCCACTTT. Translation gives CASTDRTPNSPLHF.